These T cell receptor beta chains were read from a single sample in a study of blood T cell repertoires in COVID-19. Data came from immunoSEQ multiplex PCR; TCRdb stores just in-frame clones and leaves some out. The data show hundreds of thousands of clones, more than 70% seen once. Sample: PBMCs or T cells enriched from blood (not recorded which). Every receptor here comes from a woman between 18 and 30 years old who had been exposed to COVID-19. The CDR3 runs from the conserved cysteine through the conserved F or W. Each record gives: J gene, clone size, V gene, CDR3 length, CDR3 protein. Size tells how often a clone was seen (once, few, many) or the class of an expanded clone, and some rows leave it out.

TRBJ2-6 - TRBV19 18 CASSLTGTGGLGANVLTF
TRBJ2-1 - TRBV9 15 CASSASGNSYNEQFF
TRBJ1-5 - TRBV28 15 CASSFGTGGGWPQHF
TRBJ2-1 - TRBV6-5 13 CASRQTNYNEQFF
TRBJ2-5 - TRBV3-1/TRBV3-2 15 CASSQVAGGEETQYF
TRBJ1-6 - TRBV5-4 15 CASSLTGGNNSPLHF
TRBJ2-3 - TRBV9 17 CASSDRTSGGAGDTQYF
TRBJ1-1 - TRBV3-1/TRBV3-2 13 CATAPGQNTEAFF
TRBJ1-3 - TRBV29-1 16 CSVEVRGRSSGNTIYF
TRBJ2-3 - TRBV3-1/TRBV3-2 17 CASSQDLGLAGVGTQYF
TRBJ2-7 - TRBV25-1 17 CARVRQGPPFLYYEQYF
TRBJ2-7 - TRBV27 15 CASSLSAGASYEQYF
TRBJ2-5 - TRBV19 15 CASSNAWVGGETQYF
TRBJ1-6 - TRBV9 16 CASSVGFDRVSSPLHF
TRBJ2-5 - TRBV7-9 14 CASSWVGGEETQYF
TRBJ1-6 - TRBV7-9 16 CAIKGGKGSYNSPLHF
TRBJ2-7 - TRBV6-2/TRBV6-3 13 CASSSGQTYEQYF
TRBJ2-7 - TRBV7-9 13 CASSAGQGNEQYF
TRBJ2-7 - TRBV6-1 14 CASSEVGRSYEQYF
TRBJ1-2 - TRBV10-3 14 CAISEAGEIGGYTF
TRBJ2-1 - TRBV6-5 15 CASSYRDREVAEQFF
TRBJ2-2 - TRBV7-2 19 CASSLAGLAGGPRTGELFF
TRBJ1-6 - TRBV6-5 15 CASWTGGSGNSPLHF
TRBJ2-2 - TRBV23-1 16 CASSQSNGQGTGELFF
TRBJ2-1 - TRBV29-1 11 CSVGGYNEQFF
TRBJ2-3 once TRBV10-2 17 CASTHISGSLPTDTQYF
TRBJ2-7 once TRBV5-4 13 CASSLVSSYEQYF
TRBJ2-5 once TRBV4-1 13 CASSPRHGETQYF
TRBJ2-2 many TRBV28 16 CASSELAGEFTGELFF
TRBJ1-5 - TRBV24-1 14 CATSDRQGTQPQHF
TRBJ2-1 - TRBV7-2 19 CASSYPFGTSGRPPNEQFF
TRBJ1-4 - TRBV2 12 CASNQENEKLFF
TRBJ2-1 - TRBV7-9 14 CASSRDGTRGNAFF
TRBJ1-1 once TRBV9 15 CASSPSRTANTEAFF
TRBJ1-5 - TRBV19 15 CASSIGLGGNQPQHF
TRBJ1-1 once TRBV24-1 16 CATSDSPGQGNTEAFF
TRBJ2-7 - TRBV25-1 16 CASSDPKDRNSYEQYF
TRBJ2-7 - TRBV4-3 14 CASSQLGQRNEQYF
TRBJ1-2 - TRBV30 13 CAWSLGFGGGYTF
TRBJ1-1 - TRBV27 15 CASSLLYRGDTEAFF
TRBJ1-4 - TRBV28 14 CASGGGAGNEKLFF
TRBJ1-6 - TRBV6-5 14 CASSLQGRNSPLHF
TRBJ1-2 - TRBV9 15 CASSVEYAGEIGYTF
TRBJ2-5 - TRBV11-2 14 CASSRDWTQETQYF
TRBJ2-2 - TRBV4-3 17 CASSQGPGGSGSGELFF
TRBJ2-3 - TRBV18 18 CASSPYRLLAGGQDTQYF
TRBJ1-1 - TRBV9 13 CASSPPIYTEAFF